This TCR beta chain was captured in a study of Ad26.COV2.S vaccination and SARS-CoV-2 variants. Measured with immunoSEQ multiplex PCR; TCRdb has only the in-frame clones, and not every one. This table holds fewer than 400,000 clones, roughly nine tenths found once. Documented treatment: roughly 19 received Ad26.COV2.S at low or high dose, single or two shots; about five received placebo; per-sample allocation not given. Samples analyzed were those drawn on day 63 after the first vaccine or placebo injection. The germline V gene encodes CDR1 SGHDT and CDR2 YYEEEE. CDR3 length equals 12 residues. V was trimmed by 2 bases and J by 10 bases, leaving 10 bases between them. Study-wide findings and caveats: Vaccine and placebo recipients had comparable breadth of non-spike TCRs.

This clone was picked up a small number of times. Its antigen is unknown. The sequencing used peripheral blood, collected in a trial of Ad26.COV2.S vaccine versus placebo. This TCR was sampled from a person aged 18-60 years who received the Ad26.COV2.S COVID-19 vaccine or a placebo. The chain links TRBV5-6 to TRBJ1-5; D not certain. Written as DNA, the CDR3 is TGTGCCAGCAGCTTCCGGGCAGGCCCCCAGCATTTT. Protein sequence: CASSFRAGPQHF.